This T cell receptor beta chain was identified during a study of identical twins. This CDR3 has 14 amino acids. V lost 7 bases to trimming and J lost 5 bases, with 14 bases between them. TCRdb recomputed calls from the 5' RACE reads with MiXCR, one row per CDR3 protein. Altogether 640,000 or so distinct CDR3 sequences are present, around 6% being singletons, with the ten largest covering 1.5% to 2%. The chain couples TRBV12-3 or TRBV12-4 to TRBJ2-2; D is possibly TRBD2 (5 bases). The sequencing input was naive T cells sorted from blood. The sequence derives from a man aged 18 to 29 in good health. The DNA for the CDR3 is TGTGCCAGCATTGTTTCCGGGAATACCGGGGAGCTGTTTTTT. This gives the protein CASIVSGNTGELFF.